This entry lists 26 T cell receptor beta chains sequenced from one sample in a study of T-cell memory formation after mild COVID-19. Via MiXCR, TCRdb re-called the 5' RACE reads, giving one row per CDR3 protein. The sample records about 140,000 distinct CDR3 sequences, 6% being singletons. Sample: PBMCs or a T cell subset sorted from them (not recorded which). The receptors were gathered from an adult woman who had mild COVID-19 (a few samples of this study predate the infection). Cell type and time point are not known.

This clonotype has just a few counts. This chain uses TRBV6-5 with TRBJ2-7; D unresolved. This CDR3 contains 14 residues. V lost 5 bases and J 9 bases, leaving 20 bases between the germline ends. Germline lookup yields CDR1 MNHEY and CDR2 SVGAGI. The CDR3, as DNA: TGTGCCAGCAGTCCGTATACAGCCCTTTCCACGCAGTACTTC. Protein: CASSPYTALSTQYF.

This clonotype was recorded a few times. The chain recombines TRBV12-3 or TRBV12-4 with TRBJ1-5, with D possibly being TRBD1 (5 bases). V lost 3 bases to trimming and J lost 8 bases, with 14 bases between them. The CDR3 is made up of 14 amino acids. This chain's CDR3 is CASSFAGSRKPQHF. CDR3 in DNA: TGTGCCAGCAGTTTCGCAGGGTCAAGGAAGCCCCAGCATTTT.

The sample holds many counts of this clonotype. J is TRBJ2-1 and V is TRBV15; either TRBD1 or TRBD2 may supply D (5 bases each). V lost 3 bases to trimming and J lost 2 bases, with 14 bases between them. The germline CDR1 and CDR2 sequences are LNHNV and YYDKDF (reference sequence). There are 16 residues in the CDR3. The CDR3 DNA follows: TGTGCCACCAGCAGTTCCCGGGACGGAGCCTACAATGAGCAGTTCTTC. Translation: CATSSSRDGAYNEQFF.

In its sample, this clonotype was seen a few times. This chain links TRBV3-1 with TRBJ2-5, with D possibly TRBD2 on 5 matching bases. The germline CDR1 and CDR2 sequences are LGHDT and YNNKEL (reference sequence). This CDR3 comprises 15 residues. Trimming cost V 4 bases and J 0 bases, with 12 bases left between them. CDR3 nucleotide sequence: TGTGCCAGCAGCCGACGTGGGGAGAACCAAGAGACCCAGTACTTC. It translates to CASSRRGENQETQYF.

The V call is TRBV19, the J call TRBJ1-1, with D perhaps TRBD1 (5 bases). The CDR3 covers 15 residues. V was clipped by 3 bases and J by 4 bases, with 15 bases between them. Looked up from germline, CDR1 is LNHDA and CDR2 is SQIVND (reference sequence). CDR3: CASSIPRARGTEAFF. Written as DNA, the CDR3 is TGTGCCAGTAGTATCCCCAGGGCCCGAGGCACTGAAGCTTTCTTT.

Many counts were recorded for this clonotype. The chain has TRBV29-1 and TRBJ2-7; 8 bases line up with TRBD1. After removal of 7 bases from V and 6 bases from J, the junction contained 14 bases not matched to a gene. The length of the CDR3 is 14 residues. Germline assignment: CDR1 SQVTM and CDR2 ANQGSEA. CDR3 in amino acids: CSAGIGQGAREQYF. DNA for the CDR3: TGCAGCGCAGGAATCGGGCAGGGGGCGCGCGAGCAGTACTTC.

The rearrangement joins TRBV12-3 or TRBV12-4 to TRBJ2-1; D gene ambiguous. The CDR3 has 14 amino acids. The germline V and J ends were trimmed by 3 bases and 9 bases, with 15 bases remaining between them. The CDR3, as DNA: TGTGCCAGCAGTTTGGGTCGAGGTCACAGTGAGCAGTTCTTC. As protein: CASSLGRGHSEQFF.

This clonotype has a count of ten or more. V gene TRBV5-1 combines with J gene TRBJ1-4, with 8 bases aligning to TRBD1. Germline CDR1 reads SGHRS; CDR2 reads YFSETQ. There are 15 residues in the CDR3. The V gene end was trimmed by 3 bases and the J gene end by 2 bases; junction bases not matched to a gene: 3. The chain's CDR3 is CASSSGQATNEKLFF. The CDR3 DNA is TGCGCCAGCAGCTCGGGACAGGCGACTAATGAAAAACTGTTTTTT.

The chain has TRBV4-1 and TRBJ2-5; no firm D call. Trimming removed 2 bases at V and 5 bases at J, with 12 bases between. Germline V gives CDR1 MGHRA, CDR2 YSYEKL. The length of the CDR3 is 14 residues. The CDR3 bases are TGCGCCAGCAGCCAACCCGTGCGGAAGGAGACCCAGTACTTC. This gives the protein CASSQPVRKETQYF.

The table lists this clonotype with many counts. V is TRBV24-1 and J is TRBJ2-7, with TRBD1 matching over 7 bases. Trimming removed 4 bases from V and 3 bases from J; junction bases left unmatched: 8. Germline V lookup: CDR1 KGHDR, CDR2 SFDVKD. The CDR3 is made up of 15 amino acids. The CDR3 loop is CATSDPRQGNYEQYF. The CDR3 coding sequence is TGTGCCACCAGTGACCCGAGACAGGGCAACTACGAGCAGTACTTC.

This clonotype came up many times. The V call is TRBV4-3, the J call TRBJ2-7; tentatively, D is TRBD1 or TRBD2 (5 bases each). CDR1 is LGHNA, CDR2 YSLEER, per germline. The V end lost 3 bases, the J end lost 5 bases, and 17 bases lay between the germline ends. CDR3 size: 15 residues. CDR3 sequence: CASSQAGTLSHEQYF. The CDR3 DNA sequence: TGCGCCAGCAGCCAGGCCGGGACCCTGAGCCACGAGCAGTACTTC.

The J gene is TRBJ2-3, the V gene TRBV30; the D gene is possibly TRBD2 (5 bases). Deletions cut 2 bases from V and 5 bases from J, with 17 bases between. CDR3 length: 15 residues. Germline CDR1 GTSNPN, CDR2 SVGIG (reference sequence). CDR3 sequence: CAWSSGRVAGDTQYF. Written as DNA, the CDR3 is TGTGCCTGGAGTTCTGGACGGGTGGCGGGAGATACGCAGTATTTT.

This chain uses TRBV5-1 with TRBJ1-1, with 7 bases aligning to TRBD1. This CDR3 has 14 residues. Looked up from germline, CDR1 is SGHRS and CDR2 is YFSETQ. V was clipped by 4 bases and J by 1 base; unmatched bases: 4. The CDR3 loop reads CASSRDSSNTEAFF. CDR3 DNA: TGCGCCAGCAGCCGGGACAGCTCGAACACTGAAGCTTTCTTT.

The chain uses TRBV9 and TRBJ2-7, with D possibly being TRBD1 (5 bases). This CDR3 has 12 amino acids. With 3 bases removed from V and 4 bases from J, the gap between germline ends came to 8 bases. Germline CDR1 and CDR2: SGDLS and YYNGEE. The CDR3 is CASSDDSYEQYF. DNA of the CDR3: TGTGCCAGCAGCGATGACAGTTACGAGCAGTACTTC.

This clonotype was recorded many times. This chain joins TRBV4-2 and TRBJ2-5; 9 bases fit TRBD2. This CDR3 is 15 amino acids long. Unmatched junction bases numbered 5, after V lost 1 base and J lost 5 bases. CDR1 is LGHNA, CDR2 YNFKEQ, per germline. The CDR3 nucleotides are TGTGCCAGCAGCCAAGGACTAGCGGTCCGCGAGACCCAGTACTTC. Its protein is CASSQGLAVRETQYF.

This clonotype was detected a few times. This rearrangement joins TRBV6-5 to TRBJ2-2; 11 bases agree with TRBD2. With 2 bases clipped from V and 2 bases from J, the junction kept 10 bases outside the gene matches. This CDR3 spans 19 amino acids. The germline CDR1 and CDR2 sequences are MNHEY and SVGAGI. CDR3 amino acids: CASSYTGTSGGSNTGELFF. The CDR3 DNA is TGTGCCAGCAGTTACACCGGGACTAGCGGTGGCTCAAACACCGGGGAGCTGTTTTTT.

This clonotype was found a few times. This chain links TRBV7-2 with TRBJ2-1; D remains ambiguous. Per germline, CDR1 SGHTA and CDR2 FQGNSA. CDR3 length: 12 amino acids. The V end was cut by 5 bases, the J end by 10 bases, with 12 bases between. Here the CDR3 reads CASSPRNGEQFF. CDR3 nucleotide sequence: TGTGCCAGCAGCCCCCGGAATGGGGAGCAGTTCTTC.

This clonotype occurred a few times. The chain uses TRBV29-1 and TRBJ2-2; TRBD1 matches at 8 bases. The CDR3 extends over 13 amino acids. Germline V CDR1 and CDR2: SQVTM, ANQGSEA. Written as DNA, the CDR3 is TGCATCGTCGCCGGACAGGGCAGGGGGGAGCTGTTTTTT. Encoded protein: CIVAGQGRGELFF.

The chain has TRBV24-1 and TRBJ1-5, with 7 bases fitting TRBD1. The trim removed 7 bases at V and 0 bases at J, leaving 8 bases unmatched. The germline V gene has CDR1 KGHDR and CDR2 SFDVKD. The CDR3 extends over 16 amino acids. CDR3 sequence: CATSQGGRYSNQPQHF. The CDR3 coding sequence is TGTGCCACCAGCCAAGGGGGCCGTTATAGCAATCAGCCCCAGCATTTT.

At least ten counts were recorded for this clonotype. V is TRBV29-1 and J is TRBJ1-2, with D possibly matching TRBD1 (6 bases). The length of the CDR3 is 13 residues. V was cut by 4 bases and J by 3 bases, with 12 bases left in between. Germline assignment: CDR1 SQVTM and CDR2 ANQGSEA. The CDR3 DNA is TGCAGCGTTGCAACAGGGTCAGACTATGGCTACACCTTC. As protein: CSVATGSDYGYTF. The full variable domain, in which reference TRBV29-1 and TRBJ1-2 provide the parts outside the CDR3, is SAVISQKPSRDICQRGTSLTIQCQVDSQVTMMFWYRQQPGQSLTLIATANQGSEATYESGFVIDKFPISRPNLTFSTLTVSNMSPEDSSIYLCSVATGSDYGYTFGSGTRLTVV.

This clonotype was observed at least ten times. The chain is built from TRBV12-3 or TRBV12-4 and TRBJ2-1; D is unresolved. The V end lost 8 bases, the J end lost 0 bases, and 8 bases lay between the germline ends. This CDR3 region has 13 residues. This CDR3 reads CASGERSYNEQFF. The CDR3 bases are TGTGCCAGCGGGGAACGCTCCTACAATGAGCAGTTCTTC.

In this sample, this clonotype turned up a few times. The rearrangement joins TRBV7-2 to TRBJ2-5; 9 bases are shared with TRBD2. In germline, CDR1 is SGHTA, CDR2 FQGNSA. The length of the CDR3 is 17 residues. The V segment lost 4 bases and the J segment 5 bases; nucleotides outside the gene matches: 14. Here the CDR3 DNA reads TGTGCCAGCAGCTGGGGGGCGGGAGGGGCCCTGAAGGAGACCCAGTACTTC. Encoded protein: CASSWGAGGALKETQYF.

This clonotype occurred a few times. This chain connects TRBV12-3 or TRBV12-4 to TRBJ2-3; 7 nucleotides line up with TRBD2. The CDR3 covers 14 residues. V lost 7 bases, J lost 2 bases, and 6 bases stayed unmatched. This CDR3 reads CASKVGLSTDTQYF. DNA for the CDR3: TGTGCCAGCAAGGTGGGACTATCCACAGATACGCAGTATTTT.

This clonotype was observed at least ten times. V and J are TRBV6-2 or TRBV6-3 and TRBJ1-1; 7 positions agree with TRBD1. V gave up 0 bases and J gave up 2 bases; unmatched junction bases: 6. Germline CDR1 reads MNHEY; CDR2 reads SVGEGT. The CDR3 runs 16 residues. CDR3 amino acids: CASSYSMGQKNTEAFF. CDR3 nucleotides: TGTGCCAGCAGTTACTCGATGGGACAGAAAAACACTGAAGCTTTCTTT.

This clonotype was picked up a small number of times. The rearrangement uses TRBV3-1 and TRBJ2-1; a weak D match, TRBD1 (5 bases). Germline CDR1 reads LGHDT; CDR2 reads YNNKEL (reference sequence). CDR3 size: 13 residues. The V gene lost 9 bases and the J gene lost 3 bases, with 12 bases spanning the gap. The CDR3 spells CASQGSHYNEQFF. In nucleotides, the CDR3 is TGTGCCAGTCAGGGAAGCCACTACAATGAGCAGTTCTTC.

A few counts support this clonotype. This chain connects TRBV12-3 or TRBV12-4 to TRBJ1-4; TRBD1 agrees at 7 bases. The CDR3 has 15 residues. Trimming removed 6 bases from V and 5 bases from J; junction bases left unmatched: 9. CDR3 protein: CASSHLRDRNEKLFF. The CDR3 DNA sequence: TGTGCCAGCAGCCACCTCCGGGACAGAAATGAAAAACTGTTTTTT.